A single sample gave rise to the 27 T cell receptor beta chains below, sequenced in a study of OX40 agonist ivuxolimab in advanced cancers. Here immunoSEQ multiplex PCR was the method, and the copy in TCRdb shows in-frame clones only, minus some. Of roughly 57,000 clones in the sample, around 80% were seen once. The sample was CD4+ or CD8+ T cells sorted from blood, taken in a trial of the OX40 agonist ivuxolimab. Receptor source: an adult with an advanced solid tumor such as melanoma, head and neck, liver or kidney cancer.

The rearrangement links TRBV5-1 to TRBJ2-4; no definite D call. The germline V gene has CDR1 SGHRS and CDR2 YFSETQ. V lost 4 bases to trimming and J lost 3 bases, with 23 bases between them. The CDR3 length is 18 residues. CDR3 loop: CASSHGPVGLLDKNIQYF. DNA for the CDR3: TGCGCCAGCAGCCACGGGCCAGTTGGGTTATTGGACAAAAACATTCAGTACTTC.

This rearrangement joins TRBV6-5 to TRBJ2-1; no clear D. The V end lost 5 bases, the J end lost 0 bases, and 11 bases lay between the germline ends. In germline, CDR1 is MNHEY, CDR2 SVGAGI. The CDR3 spans 15 residues. DNA for the CDR3: TGTGCCAGCAGTCTCGCCCAGAGCTCCTACAATGAGCAGTTCTTC. It is translated as CASSLAQSSYNEQFF.

The CDR3 sequence is CASSLGNEQFF. CDR3 DNA sequence: TGTGCCAGCAGCTTGGGAAATGAGCAGTTCTTC. The chain uses TRBV11-2 and TRBJ2-1; unclear D gene. In germline, CDR1 is SGHAT, CDR2 FQNNGV. V lost 3 bases and J 7 bases, leaving 4 bases between the germline ends. CDR3 length equals 11 residues.

The chain is built from TRBV6-1 and TRBJ1-1, with a tentative D call TRBD1 (5 bases). The CDR3 spans 13 residues. Germline V CDR1 and CDR2: MNHNS, SASEGT. This chain's CDR3 is CGTLGRGNTEAFF. CDR3 DNA: TGTGGAACCTTGGGACGCGGGAACACTGAAGCTTTCTTT.

V and J are TRBV6-5 and TRBJ1-4; D not resolved. The CDR3 is 13 amino acids. The germline V gene has CDR1 MNHEY and CDR2 SVGAGI. This chain's CDR3 is CDSPWLRNEKLFF. The CDR3 DNA reads TGTGACTCGCCCTGGTTAAGAAATGAAAAACTGTTTTTT.

This clone was detected a few times. This chain uses TRBV5-4 with TRBJ1-1, with D hard to call. Germline CDR1 is SGHNT and CDR2 is YYREEE (reference sequence). V lost 4 bases to trimming and J lost 0 bases, with 10 bases between them. The CDR3 loop spans 14 amino acids. Written as DNA, the CDR3 is TGTGCCAGCAGCCCTACAGCCATGAACACTGAAGCTTTCTTT. Its protein is CASSPTAMNTEAFF.

The chain recombines TRBV19 with TRBJ2-3; TRBD2 agrees at 8 bases. The trim removed 7 bases at V and 7 bases at J, leaving 10 bases unmatched. Germline V gene sequence: CDR1 LNHDA, CDR2 SQIVND (reference sequence). This CDR3 spans 14 amino acids. The DNA for the CDR3 is TGTGCCAGTACCCGGGGGGGTATCTCCCATACGCAGTATTTT. Its protein product is CASTRGGISHTQYF.

On this clone itself: At one end, the junction sequence differs from germline, possibly due to a read error. The chain's CDR3 is CAGSQDRGGGGSPLHF. For the CDR3, the DNA is TGTGCCGGCAGCCAAGATCGGGGGGGAGGGGGTTCACCCCTCCACTTT. The V and J genes are TRBV4-2 and TRBJ1-6; possible D gene TRBD1, 6 bases. The CDR3 spans 16 residues. CDR1 and CDR2 (germline): LGHNA, YNFKEQ.

The chain recombines TRBV10-3 with TRBJ2-3, with 8 bases fitting TRBD1. After removal of 10 bases from V and 4 bases from J, the junction contained 7 bases not matched to a gene. CDR1 and CDR2 (germline): ENHRY, SYGVKD. The CDR3 length is 13 residues. The CDR3 DNA reads as TGTGCCACCTCAGGGGGCGAAGCAGATACGCAGTATTTT. Protein: CATSGGEADTQYF.

V and J are TRBV15 and TRBJ1-3; D is undetermined. Germline CDR1 is LNHNV and CDR2 is YYDKDF (reference sequence). The CDR3 has 15 residues. Between the trimmed V and J ends, which lost 0 bases and 4 bases, there was a span of 10 bases. The DNA for the CDR3 is TGTGCCACCAGCAGAGATGGGGTCTCCGGAAACACCATATATTTT. It yields the protein CATSRDGVSGNTIYF.

The chain carries TRBV15 and TRBJ1-5; 9 nucleotides line up with TRBD1. V was pared by 0 bases and J by 6 bases, with 12 bases of the junction left unmatched. Per the germline V gene, CDR1 is LNHNV and CDR2 is YYDKDF (reference sequence). CDR3 size: 18 residues. The DNA for the CDR3 is TGTGCCACCAGCAGAGAAAGGGACAGGGTGGAGTATGGTCAGCCCCAGCATTTT. Amino acids: CATSRERDRVEYGQPQHF.

The chain combines TRBV5-8 with TRBJ1-2; no clear D. CDR3 length: 14 amino acids. Deletions cut 0 bases from V and 7 bases from J, with 13 bases between. Germline lookup yields CDR1 SGHTS and CDR2 YDEGEE. CDR3 region: CASSLAMVVSGYTF. In DNA form, the CDR3 reads TGTGCCAGCAGCTTGGCTATGGTAGTGAGTGGCTACACCTTC.

The chain links TRBV7-3 to TRBJ2-3; D may be TRBD1 (5 bases). Germline V gene lookup returns CDR1 SGHTA and CDR2 FQGTGA. Trimming left V 1 base short and J 5 bases short, with 7 bases between. The CDR3 contains 13 residues. In nucleotides, the CDR3 is TGTGCCAGCAGCTTAAATAGGGGAGATACGCAGTATTTT. As protein: CASSLNRGDTQYF.

This chain links TRBV14 with TRBJ1-1; D is unresolved. Looked up from germline, CDR1 is SGHDN and CDR2 is FVKESK. The CDR3 runs 11 residues. The V gene lost 6 bases and the J gene lost 9 bases, with 11 bases spanning the gap. Here the CDR3 DNA reads TGTGCCAGCAGGTTGCGCGGGCAAGCTTTCTTT. It codes for CASRLRGQAFF.

The V call is TRBV5-1, the J call TRBJ1-2; the match to TRBD1 covers 10 bases. The CDR3 is 15 amino acids. Germline V gives CDR1 SGHRS, CDR2 YFSETQ. The V and J ends lost 0 bases and 7 bases, in that order; junction bases with no gene match: 6. In DNA, the CDR3 is TGCGCCAGCAGCTTGGAGGGGGACAGGGGTGGTGGCTACACCTTC. Translating gives CASSLEGDRGGGYTF.

Here the CDR3 reads CASSLYVGSYEQYF. The CDR3 bases are TGTGCCAGCAGCTTGTACGTCGGATCCTACGAGCAGTACTTC. The chain joins TRBV5-5 to TRBJ2-7; D uncertain. CDR3 length equals 14 residues. In germline, CDR1 is SGHKS, CDR2 YYEKEE (reference sequence). V gave up 1 base and J gave up 1 base, with 9 bases separating them.

The chain joins TRBV5-1 to TRBJ2-2; D may correspond to TRBD1 or TRBD2 (7 bases each). The CDR3 is 15 residues long. The germline V and J ends were trimmed by 3 bases and 6 bases, with 15 bases remaining between them. Looked up from germline, CDR1 is SGHRS and CDR2 is YFSETQ. This CDR3 is CASSYQGGKAGELFF. For the CDR3, the DNA is TGCGCCAGCAGCTACCAGGGGGGGAAAGCCGGGGAGCTGTTTTTT.

The CDR3 DNA reads TGTGCCAGCTCACCTAGGACAGGGGGGGAGCAGTACTTC. This sequence encodes CASSPRTGGEQYF. The V call is TRBV18, the J call TRBJ2-7; 10 bases are shared with TRBD1. V trimming: 3 bases; J trimming: 7 bases; junction bases outside the gene matches: 3. CDR1 and CDR2 from the germline V gene are KGHSH and LQKENI. The CDR3 has 13 amino acids. Complete variable domain (other parts from reference TRBV18 and TRBJ2-7): NAGVMQNPRHLVRRRGQEARLRCSPMKGHSHVYWYRQLPEEGLKFMVYLQKENIIDESGMPKERFSAEFPKEGPSILRIQQVVRGDSAAYFCASSPRTGGEQYFGPGTRLTVT.

The count of this clone is one. V is TRBV28 and J is TRBJ1-1; D is perhaps TRBD1 (6 bases). The CDR3 has 12 residues. Germline V lookup: CDR1 MDHEN, CDR2 SYDVKM. V lost 2 bases and J lost 11, with 12 bases in between. The CDR3 sequence: CASSLNRVEAFF. CDR3 coding DNA: TGTGCCAGCAGTTTAAACAGGGTGGAGGCTTTCTTT.

V usage is TRBV7-2 and J usage is TRBJ1-6; 8 bases are shared with TRBD1. The germline gives CDR1 SGHTA, CDR2 FQGNSA. This CDR3 contains 18 residues. V lost 5 bases to trimming and J lost 7 bases; unmatched junction nucleotides: 16. The CDR3 sequence is CASSPFTGQVANNSPLHF. Here the CDR3 DNA reads TGTGCCAGCAGCCCATTCACGGGACAGGTGGCGAACAATTCACCCCTCCACTTT.

V is TRBV5-1 and J is TRBJ2-3; D is perhaps TRBD2 (6 bases). Per germline, CDR1 SGHRS and CDR2 YFSETQ. This CDR3 has 14 residues. Trimming removed 4 bases at V and 5 bases at J, with 14 bases between. The CDR3 is CASSPPLEGDTQYF. CDR3 coding DNA: TGCGCCAGCAGCCCTCCATTGGAGGGAGATACGCAGTATTTT.

The V call is TRBV5-4, the J call TRBJ2-1; possible D gene TRBD1, 6 bases. Trimming took off 3 bases at V and 7 bases at J, with 14 bases between the two ends. Germline loops: CDR1 SGHNT, CDR2 YYREEE (reference sequence). The CDR3 spans 14 residues. Written as DNA, the CDR3 is TGTGCCAGCAGCTCACCGGGACAATTAAATGAGCAGTTCTTC. Encoded protein: CASSSPGQLNEQFF.

This chain links TRBV28 with TRBJ1-5, with 9 bases that match TRBD1. In germline, CDR1 is MDHEN, CDR2 SYDVKM. The CDR3 covers 15 residues. V gave up 7 bases and J gave up 4 bases; unmatched junction bases: 8. Here the CDR3 reads CASMPRGTGNQPQHF. CDR3 DNA sequence: TGTGCCAGCATGCCACGGGGGACAGGGAATCAGCCCCAGCATTTT.

The rearrangement uses TRBV5-1 and TRBJ2-1; 8 bases map to TRBD1. Germline CDR1 reads SGHRS; CDR2 reads YFSETQ. Trimming cost V 4 bases and J 13 bases; bases outside gene matches: 16. CDR3 length: 15 residues. DNA of the CDR3: TGCGCCAGCAGCACCGGACAGGGAAGTTACCACGAACAGTTCTTC. Its translation is CASSTGQGSYHEQFF.

The V gene is TRBV11-1, the J gene TRBJ1-1, with D unclear. Deletions cut 2 bases from V and 4 bases from J, with 17 bases between. The CDR3 covers 16 residues. Germline assignment: CDR1 SGHAT and CDR2 FQDESV (reference sequence). The CDR3 DNA is TGTGCCAGCAGCTTAATGGCCCAGAGGGTGGGCACTGAAGCTTTCTTT. Encoded protein: CASSLMAQRVGTEAFF.

The table lists this clone with a count of one. The chain couples TRBV5-6 to TRBJ2-1; the D gene is possibly TRBD1 (6 bases). The CDR3 runs to 14 residues. Trimming cost V 9 bases and J 1 base, with 14 bases left between them. CDR1 is SGHDT and CDR2 is YYEEEE in the germline V gene. The CDR3 region has the DNA TGTGCCACGGTGAGACAGGTTTCCTACAATGAGCAGTTCTTC. It specifies CATVRQVSYNEQFF.

This clone was detected once. This chain links TRBV6-5 with TRBJ2-3; weak D call: TRBD2 (5 bases). V lost 4 bases to trimming and J lost 6 bases, with 20 bases between them. The CDR3 consists of 16 residues. CDR1 and CDR2 from the germline V gene are MNHEY and SVGAGI. For the CDR3, the DNA is TGTGCCAGCAGTTCGACTCTGGACCTAAGAGGGGATACGCAGTATTTT. Amino acid sequence: CASSSTLDLRGDTQYF.